This T cell receptor (beta chain) was observed in a study of identical twins. Deletions cut 0 bases from V and 3 bases from J, with 13 bases between. The CDR3 runs to 15 residues. The V gene's germline CDR1 is SGHRS and CDR2 YFSETQ. Turning to this clonotype: The target antigen is unknown.

The cDNA had a unique molecular identifier and a template-switch universal primer site. TCRdb ran MiXCR on the 5' RACE reads and lists one entry per CDR3 protein. In the table there are hundreds of thousands of distinct CDR3 sequences, 8.6% of which are singletons. Overall study findings and caveats: Sharing of beta out-of-frame sequences by twins showed a weaker excess. Because invariant MAIT and iNKT cells could be present, zero-insertion analyses could be partly confounded.

Everyone who donated was a healthy Caucasian. These data also featured in a second study, about yellow fever vaccine responses in identical twins.

This TCR derives from a woman younger than 30 in good health. This chain connects TRBV5-1 to TRBJ2-7; no clear D gene. Sequences were obtained from PBMCs. The CDR3 spells CASSLAASNYYEQYF. As DNA, the CDR3 is TGCGCCAGCAGCTTGGCCGCCAGCAACTACTACGAGCAGTACTTC.